Described below is a single T cell receptor (beta chain) sequence and its context. What it binds is unknown. The read falls 3 residues short of the CDR3 end, and the missing part is taken from the germline J gene. Using immunoSEQ multiplex PCR, the repertoire was profiled, and TCRdb retains in-frame clones only, with some absent. In total, the table holds 30,000 to 35,000 clones. The germline V gene encodes CDR1 SGHRS and CDR2 YFSETQ. After removal of 4 bases from V and 3 bases from J, the junction contained 3 bases not matched to a gene. CDR3 length: 14 amino acids. These data originate in a study of T cells in women clearing cervical HPV infection. About the study: Donors had HPV16-related CIN3 or worse; 2 had invasive cancer. Controls' single incident HPV16 infection cleared within 12 months without precancer.

Study conclusions and caveats: Associations may precede or follow infection; HPV-specific or memory T cells were not isolated. Cases carried less TRBV6-7 than controls: roughly 0.11% versus 0.16%.

Sequencing input: blood buffy coat. The TCR sequence derives from a woman aged 18 to 75 with a cervical HPV16 infection that either progressed to CIN3+ or cleared (not recorded which). The chain combines TRBV5-1 with TRBJ2-5; 10 bases are a match to TRBD2. The covered CDR3 bases are TGCGCCAGCAGCCAAACTAGCGGGGAAGAGACC. This sequence encodes CASSQTSGEET. The complete CDR3 protein is CASSQTSGEETQYF.